What follows are 27 T cell receptor beta chains derived from one specimen sequenced in a study of blood T cell repertoires in COVID-19 (dated by TCRdb to about 2020). Library generation was performed with the immunoSEQ multiplex PCR assay. Imported from immuneACCESS, the table was reduced by TCRdb to in-frame sequences with V and J called. These copies leave out some clones; in studies compared against another copy, an unresolved V gene accounts for under half, and the cause of the remainder is not known. The sample profile shows some 68,000 clones; less than 90% of them were found once. Of the sample, almost 4.5% falls within the top ten clones. The sequencing input was peripheral blood. The source of these receptors is a man aged 50-59 years with active COVID-19.

The sample holds one count of this clone. J is TRBJ2-7 and V is TRBV7-8, with 9 bases identical to TRBD1. The CDR3 spans 14 residues. V shed 5 bases and J 2 bases; nucleotides not matched to a gene: 4. Germline assignment: CDR1 SGHVS and CDR2 FQNEAQ. Here the CDR3 reads CASSMTGGAYEQYF. CDR3 nucleotides: TGTGCCAGCAGCATGACAGGGGGTGCCTACGAGCAGTACTTC.

V is TRBV7-3 and J is TRBJ2-3, with 11 nucleotides matching TRBD2. V lost 5 bases and J lost 2; bases outside the gene matches: 6. This CDR3 has 16 amino acids. Germline values: CDR1 SGHTA, CDR2 FQGTGA. The CDR3 is CASSPGLAEITDTQYF. The CDR3 DNA reads TGTGCCAGCAGCCCGGGACTAGCGGAGATCACAGATACGCAGTATTTT.

This rearrangement joins TRBV14 to TRBJ2-7; TRBD2 matches at 13 bases. Germline CDR1 SGHDN, CDR2 FVKESK. With 4 bases clipped from V and 1 base from J, the junction kept 7 bases outside the gene matches. The CDR3 length is 17 residues. The CDR3 reads CASSPEPGLAGSYEQYF. CDR3 DNA sequence: TGTGCCAGCAGCCCCGAACCGGGACTAGCGGGATCCTACGAGCAGTACTTC.

The rearrangement uses TRBV11-2 and TRBJ2-3; D is uncertain. The V and J ends lost 1 base and 8 bases respectively, with 4 bases between them. Germline V lookup: CDR1 SGHAT, CDR2 FQNNGV. This CDR3 region has 11 residues. This chain's CDR3 is CASSLVLTQYF. The CDR3 coding sequence is TGTGCCAGCAGCTTAGTCCTTACGCAGTATTTT. The full variable domain, in which reference TRBV11-2 and TRBJ2-3 provide the parts outside the CDR3, is EAGVAQSPRYKIIEKRQSVAFWCNPISGHATLYWYQQILGQGPKLLIQFQNNGVVDDSQLPKDRFSAERLKGVDSTLKIQPAKLEDSAVYLCASSLVLTQYFGPGTRLTVL.

The gene calls are TRBV24-1 and TRBJ2-2; 7 bases match TRBD2. The CDR3 is 15 residues long. CDR1 and CDR2 from the germline V gene are KGHDR and SFDVKD. Trimming cost V 0 bases and J 7 bases; bases outside gene matches: 4. This CDR3 is CATSDLTSAGGELFF. CDR3 DNA: TGTGCCACCAGTGATTTGACTAGCGCTGGCGGGGAGCTGTTTTTT.

The rearrangement joins TRBV6-6 to TRBJ2-3; 8 nucleotides line up with TRBD2. The germline gives CDR1 MNHNY, CDR2 SVGAGI (reference sequence). The CDR3 contains 16 residues. The V gene end was trimmed by 5 bases and the J gene end by 4 bases; junction bases not matched to a gene: 11. This CDR3 reads CASSIDRGGIADTQYF. Here the CDR3 DNA reads TGTGCCAGCAGTATCGACCGGGGGGGCATCGCAGATACGCAGTATTTT.

This chain connects TRBV2 to TRBJ1-1, with TRBD1 as a possible D gene (6 bases). Trimming pared 6 bases from V and 0 bases from J, leaving 11 bases between. CDR1 is SNHLY and CDR2 is FYNNEI in the germline V gene. The CDR3 is 14 residues long. CDR3 DNA sequence: TGTGCCAGCAGATCACAGGGCCTGAACACTGAAGCTTTCTTT. This gives the protein CASRSQGLNTEAFF.

The chain has TRBV15 and TRBJ2-7; 8 bases map to TRBD2. The germline gives CDR1 LNHNV, CDR2 YYDKDF (reference sequence). CDR3 size: 16 residues. V lost 0 bases, J lost 1 base, and 5 bases stayed unmatched. Here the CDR3 DNA reads TGTGCCACCAGCAGAGAAACTAGCGGTAGTTCCTACGAGCAGTACTTC. Translated: CATSRETSGSSYEQYF.

V usage is TRBV6-5 and J usage is TRBJ2-7; 10 bases map to TRBD1. The V and J ends lost 6 bases and 6 bases, in that order; junction bases with no gene match: 8. CDR3 length: 14 residues. Germline values: CDR1 MNHEY, CDR2 SVGAGI. The CDR3 nucleotides read TGTGCCAGCAGCGTCCTTGGGACAGGGGCCGAGCAGTACTTC. Translating gives CASSVLGTGAEQYF.

The chain uses TRBV12-3 or TRBV12-4 and TRBJ2-5; D is uncertain. This CDR3 region has 12 residues. V dropped 4 bases and J dropped 5 bases, with 8 bases sitting between them. Here the CDR3 reads CASSSPRETQYF. CDR3 nucleotides: TGTGCCAGCAGTTCGCCGAGGGAGACCCAGTACTTC.

V and J are TRBV21-1 and TRBJ1-4; whether TRBD1, the table's D call, matches the DNA was not checked. TRBV21-1 is a pseudogene locus. This CDR3 region has 11 residues. The CDR3 sequence is CASSKYGQQLF. CDR3 bases: TGTGCCAGCAGCAAATACGGACAGCAACTTTTT.

The J gene is TRBJ2-1, the V gene TRBV18, with 13 bases aligning to TRBD2. From germline, CDR1 is KGHSH and CDR2 LQKENI. The CDR3 spans 15 residues. The ends lost 3 bases at V and 5 bases at J; junction bases unmatched: 1. In DNA, the CDR3 is TGTGCCAGCTCACCGGGACTAGCGGGGAACAATGAGCAGTTCTTC. It is translated as CASSPGLAGNNEQFF.

The chain recombines TRBV6-5 with TRBJ2-5, with 9 bases identical to TRBD2. This CDR3 comprises 13 residues. CDR1 is MNHEY, CDR2 SVGAGI, per germline. Unmatched junction bases numbered 3, after V lost 7 bases and J lost 3 bases. CDR3 in DNA: TGTGCCAGCAATCTAGCGGGAAAAGAGACCCAGTACTTC. This codes for CASNLAGKETQYF.

The V call is TRBV12-5, the J call TRBJ2-2; 8 bases align to TRBD1. Trimming at V came to 6 bases and at J to 1 base, leaving 7 bases not matched to a gene. The CDR3 runs to 16 residues. Germline V CDR1 and CDR2: LGHNT, FRNRAP. CDR3 nucleotides: TGTGCTAGTGGCCCCGACAGGGGTTTGAACACCGGGGAGCTGTTTTTT. Encoded protein: CASGPDRGLNTGELFF.

The J gene is TRBJ1-2, the V gene TRBV4-3; TRBD1 might be the D (5 bases). Per the germline V gene, CDR1 is LGHNA and CDR2 is YSLEER. Trimming removed 1 base at V and 4 bases at J, with 22 bases between. The CDR3 runs 18 residues. Here the CDR3 DNA reads TGCGCCAGCAGCCAAGGCCATTGGCAGGGTTCTGGTGGCTATGGCTACACCTTC. This translates into CASSQGHWQGSGGYGYTF.

The chain carries TRBV5-1 and TRBJ2-2, with D perhaps TRBD1 (6 bases). With 0 bases removed from V and 0 bases from J, the gap between germline ends came to 9 bases. The CDR3 runs 16 residues. The germline V gene encodes CDR1 SGHRS and CDR2 YFSETQ. The CDR3: CASSLGTAANTGELFF. The CDR3 DNA reads as TGCGCCAGCAGCTTGGGGACAGCCGCGAACACCGGGGAGCTGTTTTTT.

The gene calls are TRBV19 and TRBJ2-1; D is possibly TRBD2 (5 bases). The germline CDR1 and CDR2 sequences are LNHDA and SQIVND (reference sequence). The CDR3 extends over 14 amino acids. The germline V and J ends were trimmed by 2 bases and 8 bases, with 13 bases remaining between them. CDR3 residues: CASSINFGGHEQFF. The CDR3 DNA reads as TGTGCCAGTAGTATAAATTTCGGAGGCCATGAGCAGTTCTTC.

The chain couples TRBV29-1 to TRBJ1-2; a possible D gene is TRBD1 (6 bases). CDR1 SQVTM and CDR2 ANQGSEA come from the germline V gene. V lost 8 bases and J lost 7, with 26 bases in between. The CDR3 is made up of 15 amino acids. The CDR3 is CSTEAPGADPAGYTF. DNA for the CDR3: TGCAGCACAGAGGCACCAGGGGCGGATCCAGCTGGCTACACCTTC.

V usage is TRBV6-4 and J usage is TRBJ2-3; TRBD2 might be the D (5 bases). The CDR3 runs 14 residues. Germline CDR1 and CDR2: MRHNA and SNTAGT. Trimming cost V 3 bases and J 3 bases, with 10 bases left between them. DNA for the CDR3: TGTGCCAGCAGTGAAGCGGCGGAGACAGATACGCAGTATTTT. The encoded protein is CASSEAAETDTQYF.

This chain links TRBV3-1 (or the pseudogene TRBV3-2) with TRBJ2-3; tentatively, D is TRBD1 (6 bases). CDR1 and CDR2 from the germline V gene are LGHDT and YNNKEL (reference sequence). CDR3 length equals 17 residues. Trimming pared 3 bases from V and 4 bases from J, leaving 20 bases between. CDR3 sequence (DNA): TGTGCCAGCAGCCAGTACAGGGCAAAAGGGCGAGCAGATACGCAGTATTTT. Translating gives CASSQYRAKGRADTQYF.

CDR3 DNA sequence: TGTGCCAGCAGCCACAACTTGGACACTGAAGCTTTCTTT. Translation: CASSHNLDTEAFF. This chain links TRBV3-1 (or the pseudogene TRBV3-2) with TRBJ1-1; no reliable D call. V was pared by 3 bases and J by 3 bases, with 8 bases between. Germline V gene sequence: CDR1 LGHDT, CDR2 YNNKEL (reference sequence). The CDR3 runs 13 residues.

This clone is medium-sized within its sample. The chain links TRBV2 to TRBJ2-7, with no clear D. The V gene lost 5 bases and the J gene lost 3 bases, with 8 bases spanning the gap. From germline, CDR1 is SNHLY and CDR2 FYNNEI. This CDR3 comprises 12 residues. The CDR3: CASSYAIYEQYF. The CDR3 DNA reads as TGTGCCAGCAGTTATGCGATCTACGAGCAGTACTTC.

This clone occurred once. The chain recombines TRBV11-3 with TRBJ2-3, with 9 bases that match TRBD1. The junction had 9 bases not matched to a gene; V was cut back by 5 bases and J by 3 bases. CDR3 length: 16 residues. Per the germline V gene, CDR1 is SGHNT and CDR2 is YENEEA. CDR3 coding DNA: TGTGCCAGCAGCCGGTTTTCGGGACAGGGAACAGATACGCAGTATTTT. This gives the protein CASSRFSGQGTDTQYF.

This clone was counted a single time. The chain combines TRBV6-2 or TRBV6-3 with TRBJ2-2, with TRBD2 matching 13 bases. CDR1 and CDR2 (germline): MNHEY, SVGEGT. The CDR3 sequence is 16 residues long. Unmatched junction bases numbered 5, after V lost 5 bases and J lost 5 bases. CDR3 amino acids: CASSQGLAGWTGELFF. The CDR3 coding sequence is TGTGCCAGCAGTCAGGGACTAGCGGGGTGGACCGGGGAGCTGTTTTTT.

The table lists this clone with a few counts. The V gene is TRBV5-1, the J gene TRBJ2-2; TRBD1 might be the D (6 bases). V was trimmed by 4 bases and J by 1 base, leaving 14 bases between them. Germline CDR1 is SGHRS and CDR2 is YFSETQ. The CDR3 is 16 residues long. CDR3: CASSRQQGRNTGELFF. DNA of the CDR3: TGCGCCAGCAGCAGACAACAGGGTCGGAACACCGGGGAGCTGTTTTTT.

This chain uses TRBV7-9 with TRBJ2-7; D is perhaps TRBD2 (7 bases). CDR1 and CDR2 (germline): SEHNR, FQNEAQ (reference sequence). V lost 6 bases to trimming and J lost 4 bases, with 16 bases between them. This CDR3 is built from 14 residues. CDR3 sequence: CASSHGLGGYEQYF. CDR3 in DNA: TGTGCCAGCAGTCACGGACTAGGGGGATACGAGCAGTACTTC.

The chain couples TRBV11-3 to TRBJ2-7, with TRBD2 identical over 7 bases. Germline lookup yields CDR1 SGHNT and CDR2 YENEEA. The CDR3 covers 16 residues. V shed 5 bases, J shed 3 bases, and the junction held 13 bases outside the gene matches. The CDR3 nucleotides are TGTGCCAGCAGCCCGGGGGGACGGACCTCAAGCTACGAGCAGTACTTC. Protein: CASSPGGRTSSYEQYF. Drawing the rest from reference TRBV11-3 and TRBJ2-7, the complete variable domain is EAGVVQSPRYKIIEKKQPVAFWCNPISGHNTLYWYLQNLGQGPELLIRYENEEAVDDSQLPKDRFSAERLKGVDSTLKIQPAELGDSAVYLCASSPGGRTSSYEQYFGPGTRLTVT.